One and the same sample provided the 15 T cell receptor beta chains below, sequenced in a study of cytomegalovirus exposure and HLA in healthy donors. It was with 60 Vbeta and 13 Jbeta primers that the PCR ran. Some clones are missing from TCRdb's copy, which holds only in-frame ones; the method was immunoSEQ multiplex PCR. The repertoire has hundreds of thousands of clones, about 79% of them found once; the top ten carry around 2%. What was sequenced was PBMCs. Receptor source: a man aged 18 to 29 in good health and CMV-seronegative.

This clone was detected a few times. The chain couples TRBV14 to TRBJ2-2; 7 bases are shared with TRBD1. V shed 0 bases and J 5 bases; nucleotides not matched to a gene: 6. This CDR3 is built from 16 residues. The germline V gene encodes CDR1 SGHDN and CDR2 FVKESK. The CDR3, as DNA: TGTGCCAGCAGCCAAGATTCCGGGACAGTAACCGGGGAGCTGTTTTTT. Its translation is CASSQDSGTVTGELFF.

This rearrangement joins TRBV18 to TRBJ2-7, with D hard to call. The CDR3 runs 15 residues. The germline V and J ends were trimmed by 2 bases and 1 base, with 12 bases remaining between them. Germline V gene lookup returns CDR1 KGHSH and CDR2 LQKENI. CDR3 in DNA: TGTGCCAGCTCACCAGAACCCATAGATTCCTACGAGCAGTACTTC. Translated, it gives CASSPEPIDSYEQYF.

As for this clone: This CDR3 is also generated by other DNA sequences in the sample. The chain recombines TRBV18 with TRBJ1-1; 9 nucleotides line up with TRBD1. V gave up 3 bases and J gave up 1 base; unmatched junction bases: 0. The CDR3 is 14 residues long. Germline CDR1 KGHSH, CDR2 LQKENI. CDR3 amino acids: CASSPGQGNTEAFF. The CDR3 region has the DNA TGTGCCAGCTCACCGGGACAGGGGAACACTGAAGCTTTCTTT.

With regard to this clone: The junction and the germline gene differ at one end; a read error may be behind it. Written as DNA, the CDR3 is TGTGCCGCGGGTTACCCTGGGAACACCATATATTTT. This codes for CAAGYPGNTIYF. The chain uses TRBV19 and TRBJ1-3; D is uncertain. The CDR3 has 12 amino acids. The germline CDR1 and CDR2 sequences are LNHDA and SQIVND (reference sequence).

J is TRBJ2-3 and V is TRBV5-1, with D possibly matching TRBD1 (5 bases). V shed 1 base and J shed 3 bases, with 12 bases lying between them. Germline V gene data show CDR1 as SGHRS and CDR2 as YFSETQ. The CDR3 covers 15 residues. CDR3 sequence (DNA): TGCGCCAGCAGCTTGAGGCAGGGTGGTACAGATACGCAGTATTTT. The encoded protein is CASSLRQGGTDTQYF.

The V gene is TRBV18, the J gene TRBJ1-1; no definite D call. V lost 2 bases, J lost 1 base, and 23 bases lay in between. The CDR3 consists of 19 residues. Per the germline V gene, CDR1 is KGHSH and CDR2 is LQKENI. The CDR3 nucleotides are TGTGCCAGCTCACCAGATACGGTCGCAAATCGGAGCTGGAACACTGAAGCTTTCTTT. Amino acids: CASSPDTVANRSWNTEAFF. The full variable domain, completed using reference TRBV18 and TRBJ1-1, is NAGVMQNPRHLVRRRGQEARLRCSPMKGHSHVYWYRQLPEEGLKFMVYLQKENIIDESGMPKERFSAEFPKEGPSILRIQQVVRGDSAAYFCASSPDTVANRSWNTEAFFGQGTRLTVV.

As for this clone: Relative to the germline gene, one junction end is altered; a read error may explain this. The CDR3 nucleotides are TGTGCTAGCAGCCCACGAACGTCCGGTGAGCAGTTCTTC. This gives the protein CASSPRTSGEQFF. The chain has TRBV7-7 and TRBJ2-1; D is ambiguous. Germline CDR1 and CDR2: SSHAT and FNYEAQ (reference sequence). The CDR3 is 13 residues long.

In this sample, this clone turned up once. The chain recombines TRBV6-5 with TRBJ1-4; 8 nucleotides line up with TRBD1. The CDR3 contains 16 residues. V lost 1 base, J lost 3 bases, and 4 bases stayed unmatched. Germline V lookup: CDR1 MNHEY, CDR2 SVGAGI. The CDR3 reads CASSYWQGAPNEKLFF. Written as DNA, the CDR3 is TGTGCCAGCAGTTACTGGCAGGGGGCCCCTAATGAAAAACTGTTTTTT.

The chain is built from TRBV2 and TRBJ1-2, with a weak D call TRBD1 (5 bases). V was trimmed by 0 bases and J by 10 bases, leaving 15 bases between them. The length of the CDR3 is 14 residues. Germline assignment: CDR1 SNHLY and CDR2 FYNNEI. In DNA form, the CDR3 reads TGTGCCAGCAGTGAAGCCACGACAGTTTACGACTACACCTTC. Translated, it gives CASSEATTVYDYTF.

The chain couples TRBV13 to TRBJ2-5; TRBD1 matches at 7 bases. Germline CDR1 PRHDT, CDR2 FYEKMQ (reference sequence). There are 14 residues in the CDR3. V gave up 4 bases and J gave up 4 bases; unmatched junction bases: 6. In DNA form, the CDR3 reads TGTGCCAGCAGCTCATGGAACAGGGGAGAGACCCAGTACTTC. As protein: CASSSWNRGETQYF.

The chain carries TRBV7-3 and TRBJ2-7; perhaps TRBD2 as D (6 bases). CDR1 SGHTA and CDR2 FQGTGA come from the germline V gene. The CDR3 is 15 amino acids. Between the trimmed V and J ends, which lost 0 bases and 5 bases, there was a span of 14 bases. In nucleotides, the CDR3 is TGTGCCAGCAGCTTAACGCCGGGACTCCGAAACGAGCAGTACTTC. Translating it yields CASSLTPGLRNEQYF.

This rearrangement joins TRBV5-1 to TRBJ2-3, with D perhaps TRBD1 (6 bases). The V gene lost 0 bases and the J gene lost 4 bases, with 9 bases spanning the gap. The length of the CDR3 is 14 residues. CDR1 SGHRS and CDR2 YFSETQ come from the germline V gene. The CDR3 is CASSLDQGPDTQYF. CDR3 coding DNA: TGCGCCAGCAGCTTGGACCAGGGGCCAGATACGCAGTATTTT.

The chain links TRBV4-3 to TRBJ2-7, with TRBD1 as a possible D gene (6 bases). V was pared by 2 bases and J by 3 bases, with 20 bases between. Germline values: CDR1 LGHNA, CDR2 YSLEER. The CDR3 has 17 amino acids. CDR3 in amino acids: CASSQTKDSRRGYEQYF. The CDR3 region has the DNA TGCGCCAGCAGCCAAACCAAGGACAGCCGAAGGGGCTACGAGCAGTACTTC.

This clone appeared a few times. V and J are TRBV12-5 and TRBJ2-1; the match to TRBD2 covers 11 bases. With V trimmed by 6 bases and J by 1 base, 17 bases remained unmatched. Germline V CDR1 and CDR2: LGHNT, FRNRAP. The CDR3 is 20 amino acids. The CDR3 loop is CASGIHPGLAARGSYNEQFF. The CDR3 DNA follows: TGTGCTAGTGGCATACATCCGGGACTAGCGGCCCGTGGGTCCTACAATGAGCAGTTCTTC.

CDR3 nucleotides: TGTGCCAGCAGGGAAGGGGTCCACCCCACCGGGGAGCTGTTTTTT. The encoded protein is CASREGVHPTGELFF. The rearrangement uses TRBV7-9 and TRBJ2-2, with TRBD1 as a possible D gene (5 bases). The germline CDR1 and CDR2 sequences are SEHNR and FQNEAQ (reference sequence). CDR3 length: 15 residues. Deletions cut 6 bases from V and 4 bases from J, with 15 bases between.